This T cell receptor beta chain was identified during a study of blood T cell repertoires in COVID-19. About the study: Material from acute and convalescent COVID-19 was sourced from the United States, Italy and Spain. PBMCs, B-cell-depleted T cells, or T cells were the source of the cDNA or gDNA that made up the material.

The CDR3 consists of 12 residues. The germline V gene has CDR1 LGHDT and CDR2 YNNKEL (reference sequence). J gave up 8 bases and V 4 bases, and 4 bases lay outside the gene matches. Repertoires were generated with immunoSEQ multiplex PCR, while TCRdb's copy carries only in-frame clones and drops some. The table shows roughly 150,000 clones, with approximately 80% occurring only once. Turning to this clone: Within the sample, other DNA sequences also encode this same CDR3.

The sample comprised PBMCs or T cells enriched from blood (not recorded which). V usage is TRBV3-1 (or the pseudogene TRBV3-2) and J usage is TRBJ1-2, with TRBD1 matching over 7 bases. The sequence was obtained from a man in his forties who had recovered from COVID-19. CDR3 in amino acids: CASSRGGGGYTF. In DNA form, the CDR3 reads TGTGCCAGCAGCCGAGGGGGCGGCGGCTACACCTTC.